One sample yielded the 27 T cell receptor beta chains listed below, sequenced in a study of blood T cell dynamics during melanoma immunotherapy. Libraries were prepared by immunoSEQ multiplex PCR; TCRdb keeps only in-frame clonotypes and omits some of them. This table has 15,000 to 20,000 clones, 83% appearing once. This sample's time point: pre-treatment baseline. The sample was blood, taken from a patient treated with checkpoint blockade. These receptors all stem from a human donor with melanoma.

In its sample, this clone was seen once. The genes are TRBV28 and TRBJ2-1; 7 nucleotides agree with TRBD2. Germline CDR1 MDHEN, CDR2 SYDVKM. J lost 2 bases, V lost 6 bases, and 7 bases had no gene match. The CDR3 has 15 residues. CDR3: CASSPLAVAYNEQFF. CDR3 DNA sequence: TGTGCCAGCAGCCCTCTAGCGGTTGCCTACAATGAGCAGTTCTTC.

This chain joins TRBV13 and TRBJ2-7; TRBD2 aligns across 8 bases. Trimming cost V 5 bases and J 3 bases; bases outside gene matches: 12. Germline V gene sequence: CDR1 PRHDT, CDR2 FYEKMQ (reference sequence). This CDR3 is 16 amino acids long. This CDR3 is CASSPTMEAGDYEQYF. DNA for the CDR3: TGTGCCAGCAGCCCTACTATGGAAGCGGGGGACTACGAGCAGTACTTC.

The chain recombines TRBV7-9 with TRBJ2-1; D gene unclear. Trimming took off 5 bases at V and 9 bases at J, with 8 bases between the two ends. Looked up from germline, CDR1 is SEHNR and CDR2 is FQNEAQ (reference sequence). The CDR3 is 11 residues long. The CDR3, as DNA: TGTGCCAGCAGCGAACAAGTTGAGCAGTTCTTC. It specifies CASSEQVEQFF.

J is TRBJ1-2 and V is TRBV27; 7 nucleotides agree with TRBD1. Per germline, CDR1 MNHEY and CDR2 SMNVEV (reference sequence). The trim removed 4 bases at V and 8 bases at J, leaving 10 bases unmatched. The CDR3 length is 14 residues. CDR3 in DNA: TGTGCCAGCAGTTCCTTCTCGGAAGGGGGCGGCTACACCTTC. Its translation: CASSSFSEGGGYTF.

Only one count was recorded for this clone. In nucleotides, the CDR3 is TGTGCCAGCAGTGAGGGGGGGTCTGGGGCCAACGTCCTGACTTTC. Translated, it gives CASSEGGSGANVLTF. The gene calls are TRBV25-1 and TRBJ2-6, with 7 nucleotides matching TRBD2. Germline CDR1 is MGHDK and CDR2 is SYGVNS. The V segment lost 3 bases and the J segment 1 base; nucleotides outside the gene matches: 0. The CDR3 has 15 amino acids.

A remark on this clone: One end of the junction does not line up with germline, which may come from a read error. The chain recombines TRBV7-7 with TRBJ2-2, with D possibly being TRBD2 (7 bases). CDR1 is SSHAT, CDR2 FNYEAQ, per germline (reference sequence). The CDR3 extends over 17 amino acids. The CDR3 protein is CASSLGGGRANTGELFF. The DNA of the CDR3 is TGTGCTAGCAGCTTAGGGGGAGGGAGAGCGAACACCGGGGAGCTGTTTTTT.

The V gene is TRBV7-2, the J gene TRBJ2-3; D perhaps matches TRBD1 (6 bases). Germline V gives CDR1 SGHTA, CDR2 FQGNSA. V was trimmed by 5 bases and J by 2 bases, leaving 14 bases between them. The CDR3 runs 15 residues. In nucleotides, the CDR3 is TGTGCCAGCAGCGAGTTGGGGGACAACACAGATACGCAGTATTTT. This translates into CASSELGDNTDTQYF.

This clone appeared a few times. The chain combines TRBV6-6 with TRBJ1-5, with 8 bases identical to TRBD1. V dropped 10 bases and J dropped 1; count of bases not matched to a gene: 9. This CDR3 region has 15 residues. CDR1 is MNHNY, CDR2 SVGAGI, per germline (reference sequence). CDR3: CAIQGAGASNQPQHF. Written as DNA, the CDR3 is TGTGCCATCCAGGGGGCGGGGGCAAGCAATCAGCCCCAGCATTTT.

This clone was observed a single time. This chain joins TRBV27 and TRBJ2-2, with 7 bases aligning to TRBD2. The CDR3 covers 16 residues. After removal of 5 bases from V and 5 bases from J, the junction contained 11 bases not matched to a gene. Germline V gives CDR1 MNHEY, CDR2 SMNVEV (reference sequence). In DNA form, the CDR3 reads TGTGCCAGCAGTCCCCATACGGGCGGGAGTACCGGGGAGCTGTTTTTT. It is translated as CASSPHTGGSTGELFF.

The chain combines TRBV5-1 with TRBJ2-2, with D unresolved. Between the trimmed V and J ends, which lost 1 base and 6 bases, there was a span of 4 bases. The CDR3 extends over 12 amino acids. Germline lookup yields CDR1 SGHRS and CDR2 YFSETQ. The CDR3 loop is CASSLFPGELFF. DNA for the CDR3: TGCGCCAGCAGCTTGTTCCCCGGGGAGCTGTTTTTT.

This chain uses TRBV7-3 with TRBJ1-2, with D possibly TRBD1 on 5 matching bases. This CDR3 region has 13 residues. V was pared by 5 bases and J by 2 bases, with 9 bases between. Germline V gives CDR1 SGHTA, CDR2 FQGTGA. Written as DNA, the CDR3 is TGTGCCAGCAGCCCAGGGCAGAACTATGGCTACACCTTC. Protein sequence: CASSPGQNYGYTF.

The J gene is TRBJ2-2, the V gene TRBV15, with 9 bases fitting TRBD2. CDR1 and CDR2 from the germline V gene are LNHNV and YYDKDF (reference sequence). Germline trimming cut 3 bases from V and 3 bases from J; bases unmatched to any gene: 2. The CDR3 has 15 amino acids. CDR3 DNA sequence: TGTGCCACCAGCAGCCGACTAGCGGACACCGGGGAGCTGTTTTTT. Translation: CATSSRLADTGELFF.

V usage is TRBV27 and J usage is TRBJ2-5, with 10 bases aligning to TRBD1. Judging by the DNA end, TRBJ2-7 fits better; the J call may be wrong. Germline CDR1 MNHEY, CDR2 SMNVEV (reference sequence). This CDR3 spans 15 amino acids. CDR3 in DNA: TGTGCCAGCTCCCCGGGACAGGGGATAACCTACGAGCAGTACTTC. It encodes CASSPGQGITYEQYF.

V usage is TRBV4-3 and J usage is TRBJ1-2; 9 positions match TRBD1. The CDR3 is 16 residues long. V gave up 0 bases and J gave up 9 bases; unmatched junction bases: 11. Germline CDR1 reads LGHNA; CDR2 reads YSLEER. The CDR3: CASSQEGGQGLGSYTF. The CDR3 DNA sequence: TGCGCCAGCAGCCAAGAGGGTGGACAGGGGCTCGGGAGCTACACCTTC.

This chain joins TRBV5-1 and TRBJ2-3; D is perhaps TRBD2 (5 bases). CDR1 is SGHRS, CDR2 YFSETQ, per germline. The V end was cut by 5 bases, the J end by 3 bases, with 13 bases between. This CDR3 has 14 amino acids. Here the CDR3 reads CASRRTSWTDTQYF. DNA of the CDR3: TGCGCCAGCAGGCGAACTAGTTGGACAGATACGCAGTATTTT.

J is TRBJ2-1 and V is TRBV29-1; D perhaps matches TRBD2 (6 bases). The CDR3 totals 15 residues. The germline V gene has CDR1 SQVTM and CDR2 ANQGSEA. Trimming cost V 3 bases and J 1 base, with 13 bases left between them. The CDR3 region is CSVDGPLASYNEQFF. Written as DNA, the CDR3 is TGCAGCGTTGACGGCCCACTAGCTTCCTACAATGAGCAGTTCTTC.

The CDR3: CASSVVSTADTQYF. In nucleotides, the CDR3 is TGTGCCAGCAGCGTAGTTTCTACCGCCGATACGCAGTATTTT. The V call is TRBV9, the J call TRBJ2-3; D is ambiguous. Trimming stripped 0 bases from V and 6 bases from J, with 11 bases between. This CDR3 has 14 residues. The germline V gene encodes CDR1 SGDLS and CDR2 YYNGEE. Using reference TRBV9 and TRBJ2-3 for the parts outside the CDR3, the full variable domain is DSGVTQTPKHLITATGQRVTLRCSPRSGDLSVYWYQQSLDQGLQFLIQYYNGEERAKGNILERFSAQQFPDLHSELNLSSLELGDSALYFCASSVVSTADTQYFGPGTRLTVL.

J is TRBJ2-7 and V is TRBV6-6; 7 positions agree with TRBD1. V shed 6 bases, J shed 3 bases, and the junction held 8 bases outside the gene matches. This CDR3 spans 14 amino acids. Germline assignment: CDR1 MNHNY and CDR2 SVGAGI (reference sequence). The DNA for the CDR3 is TGTGCCAGCAGGGATCCGGGACAGAACTACGAGCAGTACTTC. This sequence encodes CASRDPGQNYEQYF.

The chain links TRBV19 to TRBJ2-7; 10 positions agree with TRBD2. The CDR3 has 14 amino acids. Germline V gene sequence: CDR1 LNHDA, CDR2 SQIVND (reference sequence). V trimming: 6 bases; J trimming: 4 bases; junction bases outside the gene matches: 6. CDR3 coding DNA: TGTGCCAGTAGACCTAGCGGGAGCTCGTACGAGCAGTACTTC. Protein: CASRPSGSSYEQYF.

V gene TRBV7-9 combines with J gene TRBJ1-5; D not resolved. The CDR3 runs 15 residues. Germline assignment: CDR1 SEHNR and CDR2 FQNEAQ (reference sequence). V was cut by 5 bases and J by 2 bases, with 13 bases left in between. The CDR3 loop is CASSLRDKRNQPQHF. The CDR3, as DNA: TGTGCCAGCAGCCTAAGAGACAAACGCAATCAGCCCCAGCATTTT.

This clone turned up a few times. The genes are TRBV4-1 and TRBJ1-2, with TRBD1 matching 7 bases. The germline gives CDR1 MGHRA, CDR2 YSYEKL. The CDR3 is 16 residues long. J lost 5 bases, V lost 0 bases, and 9 bases had no gene match. CDR3: CASSQDIGQATYGYTF. CDR3 nucleotide sequence: TGCGCCAGCAGCCAAGATATAGGACAGGCGACGTATGGCTACACCTTC.

In its sample, this clone was seen once. V and J are TRBV2 and TRBJ2-6, with D possibly TRBD2 on 7 matching bases. Trimming took off 6 bases at V and 1 base at J, with 13 bases between the two ends. Germline loops: CDR1 SNHLY, CDR2 FYNNEI. This CDR3 contains 16 residues. CDR3 residues: CASRRTAGSGANVLTF. The CDR3 DNA follows: TGTGCCAGCAGGCGGACAGCGGGATCTGGGGCCAACGTCCTGACTTTC. Supplemented by reference TRBV2 and TRBJ2-6, the full variable domain reads EPEVTQTPSHQVTQMGQEVILRCVPISNHLYFYWYRQILGQKVEFLVSFYNNEISEKSEIFDDQFSVERPDGSNFTLKIRSTKLEDSAMYFCASRRTAGSGANVLTFGAGSRLTVL.

The chain is built from TRBV7-2 and TRBJ1-6; no definite D call. Per germline, CDR1 SGHTA and CDR2 FQGNSA. V gave up 3 bases and J gave up 7 bases, with 7 bases separating them. The CDR3 loop spans 13 amino acids. The CDR3 sequence is CASSFGINSPLHF. As DNA, the CDR3 is TGTGCCAGCAGCTTCGGGATAAATTCACCCCTCCACTTT. The complete variable domain, with remaining parts taken from reference TRBV7-2 and TRBJ1-6, reads GAGVSQSPSNKVTEKGKDVELRCDPISGHTALYWYRQSLGQGLEFLIYFQGNSAPDKSGLPSDRFSAERTGGSVSTLTIQRTQQEDSAVYLCASSFGINSPLHFGNGTRLTVT.

The chain combines TRBV15 with TRBJ2-5, with D unclear. Germline V gives CDR1 LNHNV, CDR2 YYDKDF (reference sequence). V was clipped by 3 bases and J by 0 bases, with 5 bases between them. The CDR3 sequence is 13 residues long. The CDR3, as DNA: TGTGCCACCAGCAGCTTAAACCAAGAGACCCAGTACTTC. This gives the protein CATSSLNQETQYF.

The chain links TRBV4-3 to TRBJ2-7; D might be TRBD2 (6 bases). Germline V gene data show CDR1 as LGHNA and CDR2 as YSLEER. V lost 2 bases and J 5 bases, leaving 16 bases between the germline ends. This CDR3 comprises 15 residues. DNA of the CDR3: TGCGCCAGCAGCCAACGAGCGGAGGGCCGCGACGAGCAGTACTTC. Amino acid sequence: CASSQRAEGRDEQYF.

The chain is built from TRBV5-1 and TRBJ2-3; tentative D call: TRBD2 (6 bases). Germline loops: CDR1 SGHRS, CDR2 YFSETQ. This CDR3 is built from 13 residues. Deletions cut 4 bases from V and 6 bases from J, with 12 bases between. The CDR3 sequence: CASSLDAGDTQYF. In nucleotides, the CDR3 is TGCGCCAGCAGCCTTGACGCGGGGGATACGCAGTATTTT.

The rearrangement uses TRBV9 and TRBJ1-3; maybe TRBD1 (6 bases). V was trimmed by 3 bases and J by 3 bases, leaving 10 bases between them. CDR1 SGDLS and CDR2 YYNGEE come from the germline V gene. This CDR3 contains 14 residues. Here the CDR3 reads CASSAGTSGNTIYF. The CDR3, as DNA: TGTGCCAGCAGCGCAGGGACAAGTGGAAACACCATATATTTT. Full variable domain (missing parts from reference TRBV9 and TRBJ1-3): DSGVTQTPKHLITATGQRVTLRCSPRSGDLSVYWYQQSLDQGLQFLIQYYNGEERAKGNILERFSAQQFPDLHSELNLSSLELGDSALYFCASSAGTSGNTIYFGEGSWLTVV.